The sequence of this TCR beta chain was determined in a study of a mutant IDH1 vaccine in newly diagnosed glioma. At the level of the study: Vaccine dosing followed radiotherapy by 4-6 weeks, or accompanied temozolomide cycles. Mean patient age was around 40 years; around 62% were male and about 40% female. The earlier regimen, radiotherapy, temozolomide, or both, was most often both.

As to this clone: Its antigen is unknown.

Broader study findings: It was approximately 93% of patients that developed vaccine-induced immune responses.

Indicated time point: week 11, during vaccination. Every single dose of the vaccine, 300 ug of mutant IDH1 20-mer peptide, came with topical imiquimod. The CDR3 loop spans 14 amino acids. CDR1 SNHLY and CDR2 FYNNEI come from the germline V gene. Trimming shortened V by 0 bases and J by 7 bases, and 12 bases separated the two germline ends. The protocol was immunoSEQ multiplex PCR, while the TCRdb copy is restricted to in-frame clones and leaves out a portion. The sample lists roughly 70,000 clones; approximately 84% were seen once. The sequencing here drew on PBMCs, taken from a glioma patient whose treatment included an IDH1 peptide vaccine. The chain links TRBV2 to TRBJ2-5, with D possibly TRBD2 on 6 matching bases. The TCR comes from a woman in her fifties or sixties with glioma. Here the CDR3 DNA reads TGTGCCAGCAGTGAAGCAGGGAGGAGGGTGACCCAGTACTTC. It is translated as CASSEAGRRVTQYF.